This entry features one TCR beta chain sequence. What it binds is not known. The germline V gene has CDR1 SGHVS and CDR2 FQNEAQ. CDR3 length: 13 residues. V was trimmed by 5 bases and J by 4 bases, leaving 8 bases between them. This specimen belongs to a study of shared clonotypes between healthy human individuals. Study background: Each donor had three CD4 naive, three CD4 memory, two CD8 naive and one CD8 memory plate. Study outcomes and limitations: Among the subsets, naive ones generally showed larger estimated richness than memory ones. Against clonotypes common to all four donors, non-shared ones had lower generation probabilities.

Terminally differentiated effector memory CD45RA+ cells were excluded from the naive CD8 cells, which were CD45RO-negative and positively selected for CCR7. Deep was the level used in running the assay. Method: immunoSEQ multiplex PCR; TCRdb's copy keeps in-frame clones and lacks some. Found here are roughly 2.1 million clones, approximately 94% of them singletons; the top ten hold 1.5% to 2%. The sequenced sample was naive CD8+ T cells from PBMCs. The TCR originated in a man aged 18 to 30 in good health. Some clones in this sample may be carry-over from other donors' samples. The chain uses TRBV7-8 and TRBJ2-2; D uncertain. CDR3 sequence reads: CASSPVITGELFF. CDR3 nucleotides: TGTGCCAGCAGCCCAGTCATCACCGGGGAGCTGTTTTTT.